The clone carrying this T cell receptor (beta chain) occurred a few times. Original processing notes: Amplification with reference gene primers provided the estimates of nucleated cell counts. Only in-frame clones appear in the TCRdb table, and some are missing; sequencing was by immunoSEQ multiplex PCR. The D gene and trimming were derived from the DNA, and the V and J assignments and clone size from that table. The table lists about 270,000 clones, 86% of them singletons. The data belong to a study of blood T cell repertoires in COVID-19. Study-wide context: Spain, Italy and the United States supplied samples that represented acute and convalescent COVID-19. Sample material is recorded as cDNA or gDNA derived from T cells, B-cell-depleted T cells, or PBMCs.

Patients in Seattle were enrolled during active infection, then followed longitudinally. The CDR3 is made up of 15 amino acids. The sequenced sample consisted of peripheral blood. The TCR comes from a woman aged 25 to 39 with COVID-19, enrolled during active disease. The chain is built from TRBV21-1 and TRBJ1-5; TRBD1, as called in the table, went unchecked against the DNA. TRBV21-1 is deemed a pseudogene. The CDR3: CASSKGVLVGPTQHF. The CDR3, as DNA: TGTGCCAGCAGCAAAGGGGTATTGGTGGGGCCCACCCAGCATTTT.